Included here is one TCR beta chain sequence, with context. No antigen is known for it. Documented treatment: roughly 11-day PBMC culture with coronavirus spike peptide pools or control peptides (ViraFEST assay). Cultured CD4+ T cell DNA underwent sequencing with the Oncomine TCR Beta short-read assay. MiXCR was run by TCRdb on the PCR reads, yielding one entry per CDR3 protein. The sample yields about 21,000 distinct CDR3 sequences, 55% seen once. The sample originates from a study of vaccination and CD4 T cells after COVID-19. Study-wide results and caveats: Convalescent patients' clones that were vaccine-specific were spike mono-reactive in 304 of 307 cases.

The TCR sequence derives from a human donor who had recovered from COVID-19. Input material: CD4+ T cells from blood, cultured in vitro.

CDR3 nucleotides: TGTGCCATCAGTGAGTCGAGTCTTACTCAGGTCGAGCAGTACTTC. It encodes CAISESSLTQVEQYF. The rearrangement uses TRBV10-3 and TRBJ2-7, with no clear D. Germline V gives CDR1 ENHRY, CDR2 SYGVKD. The CDR3 loop spans 15 amino acids. V lost 0 bases and J 6 bases, leaving 15 bases between the germline ends.